This entry features one TCR beta chain sequence. This clonotype was counted only a few times. Its antigen is unknown. Base quality data are lacking; no much larger clone is found one base away. These data originate in a study of chronic HIV infection and antiretroviral therapy (dated by TCRdb to between 2014 and 2017). Library construction relied on 5' RACE. Sequencing used an Illumina MiSeq. TCRdb applied fastp at Q25 and MiXCR to the public reads, then kept only in-frame beta chains. Each CDR3 protein appears once, grouped with its most common genes and DNA. This sample is represented by about 48,000 distinct CDR3 sequences; 15% to 20% of them were singletons. The ten largest clones add up to approximately 3% of the sample. The germline V gene gives CDR1 as MDHEN and CDR2 as SYDVKM. V ends up 8 bases short and J 9 bases short, with an unmatched junction base count of 8. Measured from the cysteine to the phenylalanine, the CDR3 is 14 residues long. Just CDR3 DNA is preserved here, 42 bases in frame from base 1.

The material sequenced was peripheral blood. In this chain, TRBV28 is recombined with TRBJ2-1, with 12 bases aligning to TRBD1. This receptor was obtained from an adult who had HIV and had not received antiretroviral therapy, or was an uninfected healthy control (not recorded which). The sequenced DNA: TGTGCCAGCCTGGGACAGGGGGCCCGTAGTGAGCAGTTCTTC. Its protein reads: CASLGQGARSEQFF.